These 24 T cell receptor beta chains came from one sample sequenced in a study of beta chain features in type 1 diabetes. Sequencing targeted expressed TCRB transcripts, as all isolated RNA had been reverse transcribed. Data came from immunoSEQ multiplex PCR; TCRdb stores just in-frame clones and leaves some out. The table has 680,000 or so clones, roughly 12% seen once. The study, taken as a whole, reports: The study found moderately but significantly shorter TCRB CDR3s in all four CD4+ subsets of Type 1 diabetes patients.

No antigen has been assigned to these receptors. Source material: naive CD4+ T cells from blood. The source is a man aged 18 to 29 with type 1 diabetes.

This clone was counted between two and nine times. The genes are TRBV30 and TRBJ1-4; D is ambiguous. The CDR3 runs to 13 residues. Germline CDR1 is GTSNPN and CDR2 is SVGIG (reference sequence). Trimming cost V 4 bases and J 8 bases, with 14 bases left between them. CDR3 amino acids: CAWNRAPGEKLFF. CDR3 in DNA: TGTGCCTGGAACCGGGCCCCGGGGGAAAAACTGTTTTTT.

The chain combines TRBV30 with TRBJ1-1; D is possibly TRBD1 (6 bases). The germline V and J ends were trimmed by 1 base and 6 bases, with 6 bases remaining between them. The CDR3 spans 11 residues. In germline, CDR1 is GTSNPN, CDR2 SVGIG (reference sequence). The CDR3 coding sequence is TGTGCCTGGAGTGACAGGGCTGAAGCTTTCTTT. Encoded protein: CAWSDRAEAFF.

V and J are TRBV29-1 and TRBJ1-3, with D tentatively TRBD1 (6 bases). V lost 8 bases to trimming and J lost 1 base, with 15 bases between them. The CDR3 has 14 residues. The germline V gene encodes CDR1 SQVTM and CDR2 ANQGSEA. CDR3 protein: CSPRQGLSGNTIYF. The CDR3 coding sequence is TGCAGCCCCAGGCAGGGGTTATCTGGAAACACCATATATTTT.

This sequence joins TRBV30 and TRBJ2-1; no reliable D call. Germline-derived CDR1 and CDR2 are GTSNPN and SVGIG (reference sequence). V lost 2 bases and J lost 15, with 11 bases in between. The CDR3 is 10 residues long. The CDR3 DNA is TGTGCCTGGAGTCCCCAGCCCATGTTCTTC. As protein: CAWSPQPMFF.

The table lists this clone with a few counts. This chain connects TRBV7-2 to TRBJ1-4; the D is unclear. This CDR3 is 14 amino acids long. Germline CDR1 and CDR2: SGHTA and FQGNSA. Trimming shortened V by 2 bases and J by 0 bases, and 4 bases separated the two germline ends. In nucleotides, the CDR3 is TGTGCCAGCAGCTTATTTGCAACTAATGAAAAACTGTTTTTT. This encodes CASSLFATNEKLFF.

The chain uses TRBV5-4 and TRBJ2-2; possibly TRBD2 for D (5 bases). The V gene's germline CDR1 is SGHNT and CDR2 YYREEE (reference sequence). This CDR3 region has 16 residues. Trimming pared 2 bases from V and 1 base from J, leaving 12 bases between. In DNA, the CDR3 is TGTGCCAGCAGCTTTAAGAGGGCAGGGAACACCGGGGAGCTGTTTTTT. It specifies CASSFKRAGNTGELFF.

The chain employs TRBV7-3 and TRBJ1-2; 10 bases align to TRBD1. The CDR3 extends over 15 amino acids. Trimming cost V 5 bases and J 8 bases; bases outside gene matches: 11. Per the germline V gene, CDR1 is SGHTA and CDR2 is FQGTGA. CDR3 coding DNA: TGTGCCAGCAGCCCGTCCCGGGACAGGGGAGAGGGCTACACCTTC. Residues: CASSPSRDRGEGYTF. The entire variable domain, with the rest obtained from reference TRBV7-3 and TRBJ1-2, is as follows: GAGVSQTPSNKVTEKGKYVELRCDPISGHTALYWYRQSLGQGPEFLIYFQGTGAADDSGLPNDRFFAVRPEGSVSTLKIQRTERGDSAVYLCASSPSRDRGEGYTFGSGTRLTVV.

The chain's CDR3 is CASSQFQGSYEQYF. CDR3 DNA sequence: TGTGCCAGCAGCCAGTTCCAGGGCTCCTACGAGCAGTACTTC. The rearrangement uses TRBV14 and TRBJ2-7; maybe TRBD1 (5 bases). CDR3 length: 14 amino acids. CDR1 is SGHDN, CDR2 FVKESK, per germline. V lost 3 bases and J lost 0, with 9 bases in between.

A remark on this clone: No conserved phenylalanine or tryptophan ends this CDR3, so it is likely a read error. No DNA is shown, since the ends of the CDR3 on it are uncertain; the CDR3 is the one TCRdb lists. The rearrangement uses TRBV6-6 and TRBJ1-1. Germline V lookup: CDR1 MNHNY, CDR2 SVGAGI (reference sequence). The length of the CDR3 is 10 amino acids, counting both ends. The CDR3 protein is CASSDEDLRP.

The table lists this clone with a few counts. This chain uses TRBV7-9 with TRBJ2-3; 8 bases are shared with TRBD1. Germline lookup yields CDR1 SEHNR and CDR2 FQNEAQ (reference sequence). CDR3 length: 15 amino acids. With V trimmed by 5 bases and J by 5 bases, 9 bases remained unmatched. The CDR3 region has the DNA TGTGCCAGCAGCCTCCTAACAGGGGGAGGAGATACGCAGTATTTT. Its translation: CASSLLTGGGDTQYF.

The rearrangement joins TRBV30 to TRBJ2-2; possible D gene TRBD2, 5 bases. Per germline, CDR1 GTSNPN and CDR2 SVGIG (reference sequence). The CDR3 consists of 13 residues. The ends were cut back, 3 bases at V and 6 bases at J, with 11 bases in the middle. This CDR3 is CAWRDGVAGELFF. The CDR3 DNA is TGTGCCTGGAGGGACGGGGTTGCCGGGGAGCTGTTTTTT.

V is TRBV9 and J is TRBJ2-2; 9 bases match TRBD2. With 4 bases clipped from V and 1 base from J, the junction kept 2 bases outside the gene matches. CDR1 is SGDLS and CDR2 is YYNGEE in the germline V gene. The CDR3 totals 15 residues. In DNA form, the CDR3 reads TGTGCCAGCAGCTCTAGCGGGGTGAACACCGGGGAGCTGTTTTTT. It translates to CASSSSGVNTGELFF.

The chain couples TRBV7-8 to TRBJ1-1; D might be TRBD1 (6 bases). Germline values: CDR1 SGHVS, CDR2 FQNEAQ. The germline V and J ends were trimmed by 1 base and 5 bases, with 14 bases remaining between them. The CDR3 spans 15 residues. The DNA for the CDR3 is TGTGCCAGCAGCTTAGTAGGGGGAGTAGGGACTGAAGCTTTCTTT. Translation gives CASSLVGGVGTEAFF.

The rearrangement joins TRBV14 to TRBJ1-1; D remains unclear. The CDR3 totals 15 residues. Trimming removed 4 bases from V and 2 bases from J, with 14 bases in between. Germline assignment: CDR1 SGHDN and CDR2 FVKESK. This CDR3 is CASSPREEGNTEAFF. CDR3 in DNA: TGTGCCAGCAGCCCACGGGAGGAGGGAAACACTGAAGCTTTCTTT.

This clone has just a few counts. This chain connects TRBV30 to TRBJ1-2, with D possibly being TRBD1 (6 bases). This CDR3 region has 14 residues. Germline lookup yields CDR1 GTSNPN and CDR2 SVGIG (reference sequence). Trimming removed 1 base at V and 6 bases at J, with 15 bases between. The CDR3 spells CAWSEGRGFDGYTF. CDR3 nucleotides: TGTGCCTGGAGTGAGGGCAGGGGATTTGATGGCTACACCTTC.

The rearrangement uses TRBV5-1 and TRBJ1-3, with TRBD1 matching 7 bases. The CDR3 is 17 residues long. V was pared by 2 bases and J by 0 bases, with 8 bases of the junction left unmatched. The germline V gene has CDR1 SGHRS and CDR2 YFSETQ. CDR3 residues: CASSFVGQTLSGNTIYF. As DNA, the CDR3 is TGCGCCAGCAGCTTCGTGGGACAGACCCTCTCTGGAAACACCATATATTTT.

This clone was recorded a few times. J is TRBJ1-1 and V is TRBV9; D is possibly TRBD1 (6 bases). Between the trimmed V and J ends, which lost 0 bases and 0 bases, there was a span of 12 bases. Germline values: CDR1 SGDLS, CDR2 YYNGEE. The CDR3 runs to 16 residues. CDR3 in amino acids: CASSVALGGLNTEAFF. DNA of the CDR3: TGTGCCAGCAGCGTAGCTTTGGGGGGCTTGAACACTGAAGCTTTCTTT.

This clone showed up just a few times. V is TRBV6-6 and J is TRBJ2-1, with 8 positions matching TRBD2. Germline V CDR1 and CDR2: MNHNY, SVGAGI (reference sequence). There are 15 residues in the CDR3. J was trimmed by 6 bases and V by 0 bases; bases with no gene match: 4. The CDR3 DNA sequence: TGTGCCAGCAGTTACTCTGGTAGCGGGGTCAATGAGCAGTTCTTC. Translating it yields CASSYSGSGVNEQFF.

V is TRBV30 and J is TRBJ2-7, with D hard to call. This CDR3 is built from 15 residues. V was shortened by 4 bases and J by 0 bases, with 16 bases between the two germline ends. Germline CDR1 reads GTSNPN; CDR2 reads SVGIG (reference sequence). CDR3 DNA: TGTGCCTGGATGGGCACGCGGCCAAGCTCCTACGAGCAGTACTTC. It specifies CAWMGTRPSSYEQYF.

This chain connects TRBV29-1 to TRBJ1-2; D may be TRBD1 (5 bases). The germline V gene encodes CDR1 SQVTM and CDR2 ANQGSEA. The CDR3 covers 12 residues. The ends were cut back, 3 bases at V and 4 bases at J, with 9 bases in the middle. The CDR3 protein is CSVDQDTYGYTF. CDR3 coding DNA: TGCAGCGTTGACCAGGACACCTATGGCTACACCTTC.

J is TRBJ2-7 and V is TRBV11-3, with 10 bases lining up with TRBD1. V lost 5 bases to trimming and J lost 8 bases; unmatched junction nucleotides: 12. The CDR3 is made up of 15 amino acids. Germline V lookup: CDR1 SGHNT, CDR2 YENEEA. The chain's CDR3 is CASSLPSGQGTQQYF. Written as DNA, the CDR3 is TGTGCCAGCAGCCTCCCGTCGGGACAGGGGACGCAGCAGTACTTC.

In its sample, this clone was seen a few times. This sequence joins TRBV27 and TRBJ1-1, with D tentatively TRBD1 (6 bases). Trimming took 2 bases from V and 5 from J, leaving 12 bases between them. The CDR3 runs 14 residues. Germline V gene sequence: CDR1 MNHEY, CDR2 SMNVEV (reference sequence). CDR3 sequence: CASSLRGSETEAFF. CDR3 DNA sequence: TGTGCCAGCAGTTTAAGGGGGTCAGAGACTGAAGCTTTCTTT.

V and J are TRBV30 and TRBJ1-1, with unresolved D. The CDR3 loop spans 15 amino acids. V lost 3 bases and J 4 bases, leaving 18 bases between the germline ends. Germline CDR1 GTSNPN, CDR2 SVGIG (reference sequence). The CDR3 DNA is TGTGCCTGGAGCCTTGCAGAGGGCCGCGGCACTGAAGCTTTCTTT. Translated, it gives CAWSLAEGRGTEAFF.

The chain combines TRBV10-3 with TRBJ1-2; D gene ambiguous. This CDR3 has 13 amino acids. Between the trimmed V and J ends, which lost 7 bases and 2 bases, there was a span of 11 bases. Per the germline V gene, CDR1 is ENHRY and CDR2 is SYGVKD. Here the CDR3 DNA reads TGTGCCATCACTATGGACTCGAACTATGGCTACACCTTC. Protein: CAITMDSNYGYTF.